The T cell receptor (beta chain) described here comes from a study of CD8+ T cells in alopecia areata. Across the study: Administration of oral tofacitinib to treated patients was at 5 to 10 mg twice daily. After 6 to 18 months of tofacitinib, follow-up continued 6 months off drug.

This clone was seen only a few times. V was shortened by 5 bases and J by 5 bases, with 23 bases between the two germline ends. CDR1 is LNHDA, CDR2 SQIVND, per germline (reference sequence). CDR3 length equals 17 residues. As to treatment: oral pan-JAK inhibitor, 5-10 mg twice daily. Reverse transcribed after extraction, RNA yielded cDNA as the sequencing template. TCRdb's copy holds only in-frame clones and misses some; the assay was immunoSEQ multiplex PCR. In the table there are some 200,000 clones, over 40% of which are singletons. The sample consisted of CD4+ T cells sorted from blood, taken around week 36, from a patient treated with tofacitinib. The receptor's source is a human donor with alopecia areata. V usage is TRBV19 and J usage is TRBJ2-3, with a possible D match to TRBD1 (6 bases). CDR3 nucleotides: TGTGCCAGTAGTCCACGGAGGATGGGGGCGAAAGGAGATACGCAGTATTTT. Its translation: CASSPRRMGAKGDTQYF.